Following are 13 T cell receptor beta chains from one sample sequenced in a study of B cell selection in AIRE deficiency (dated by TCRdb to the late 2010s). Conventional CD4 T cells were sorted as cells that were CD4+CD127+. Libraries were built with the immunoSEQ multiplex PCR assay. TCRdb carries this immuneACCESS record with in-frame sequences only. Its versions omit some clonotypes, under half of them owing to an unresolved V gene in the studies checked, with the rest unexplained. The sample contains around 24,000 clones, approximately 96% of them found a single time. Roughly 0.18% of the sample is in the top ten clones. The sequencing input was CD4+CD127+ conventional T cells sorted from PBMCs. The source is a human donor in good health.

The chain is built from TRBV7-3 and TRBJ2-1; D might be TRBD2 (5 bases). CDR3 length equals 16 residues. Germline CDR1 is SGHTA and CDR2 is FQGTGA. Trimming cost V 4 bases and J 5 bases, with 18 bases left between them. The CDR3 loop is CASSSRGKLSHNEQFF. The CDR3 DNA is TGTGCCAGCAGCTCCCGAGGGAAGCTTTCCCACAATGAGCAGTTCTTC. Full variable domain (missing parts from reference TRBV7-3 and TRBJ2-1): GAGVSQTPSNKVTEKGKYVELRCDPISGHTALYWYRQSLGQGPEFLIYFQGTGAADDSGLPNDRFFAVRPEGSVSTLKIQRTERGDSAVYLCASSSRGKLSHNEQFFGPGTRLTVL.

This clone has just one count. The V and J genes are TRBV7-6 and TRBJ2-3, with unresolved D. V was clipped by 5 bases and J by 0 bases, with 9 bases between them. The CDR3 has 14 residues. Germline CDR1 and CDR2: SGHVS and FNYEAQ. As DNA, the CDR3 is TGTGCCAGCAGCCAAGGCGCAAGCACAGATACGCAGTATTTT. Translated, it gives CASSQGASTDTQYF.

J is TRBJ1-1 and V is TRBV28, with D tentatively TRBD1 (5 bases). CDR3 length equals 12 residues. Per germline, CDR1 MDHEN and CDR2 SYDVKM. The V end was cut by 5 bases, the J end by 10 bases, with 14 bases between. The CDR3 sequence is CASSTPTGGAFF. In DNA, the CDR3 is TGTGCCAGCAGTACCCCGACGGGGGGAGCTTTCTTT.

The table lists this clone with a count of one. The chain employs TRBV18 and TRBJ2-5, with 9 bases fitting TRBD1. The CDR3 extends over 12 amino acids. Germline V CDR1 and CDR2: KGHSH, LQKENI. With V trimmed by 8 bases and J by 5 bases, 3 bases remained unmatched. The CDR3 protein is CASGTGTETQYF. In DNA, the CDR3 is TGTGCCAGCGGGACAGGGACGGAGACCCAGTACTTC.

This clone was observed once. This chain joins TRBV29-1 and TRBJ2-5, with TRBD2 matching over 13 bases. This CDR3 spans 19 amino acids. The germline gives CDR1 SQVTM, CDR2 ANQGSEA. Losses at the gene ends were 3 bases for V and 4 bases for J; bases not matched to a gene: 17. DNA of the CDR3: TGCAGCGTTGAGAAGTTTGTAACTAGCGGGGGGGTAGTAGGAGAGACCCAGTACTTC. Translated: CSVEKFVTSGGVVGETQYF.

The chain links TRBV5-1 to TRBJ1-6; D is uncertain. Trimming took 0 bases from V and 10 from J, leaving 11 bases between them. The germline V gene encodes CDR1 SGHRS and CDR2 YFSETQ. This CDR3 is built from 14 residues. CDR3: CASSLGGGRSPLHF. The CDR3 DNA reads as TGCGCCAGCAGCTTGGGCGGAGGTCGGTCACCCCTCCACTTT.

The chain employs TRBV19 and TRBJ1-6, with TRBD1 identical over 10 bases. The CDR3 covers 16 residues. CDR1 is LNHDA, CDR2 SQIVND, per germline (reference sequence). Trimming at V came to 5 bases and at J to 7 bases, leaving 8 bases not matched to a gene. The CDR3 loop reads CASSSPPGQGNSPLHF. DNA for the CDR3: TGTGCCAGTAGTTCCCCCCCGGGACAGGGGAATTCACCCCTCCACTTT.

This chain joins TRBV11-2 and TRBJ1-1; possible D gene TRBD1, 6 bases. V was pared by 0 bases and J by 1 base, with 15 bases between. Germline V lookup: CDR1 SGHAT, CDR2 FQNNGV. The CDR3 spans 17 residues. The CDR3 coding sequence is TGTGCCAGCAGCTTAGATTTCCGGGGGCGGTCGAACACTGAAGCTTTCTTT. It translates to CASSLDFRGRSNTEAFF.

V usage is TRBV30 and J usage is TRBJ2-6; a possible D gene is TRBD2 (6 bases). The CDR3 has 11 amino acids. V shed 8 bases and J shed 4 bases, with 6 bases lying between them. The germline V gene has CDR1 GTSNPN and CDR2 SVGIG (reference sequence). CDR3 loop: CAGGGANVLTF. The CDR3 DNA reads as TGTGCCGGAGGGGGGGCCAACGTCCTGACTTTC.

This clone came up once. The CDR3 DNA reads as TGTGCCAGCAGTTACTCGGGGGCTGGGCCCCTCCACTTT. It codes for CASSYSGAGPLHF. The rearrangement joins TRBV6-6 to TRBJ1-6, with a tentative D call TRBD1 (6 bases). The CDR3 has 13 amino acids. V lost 0 bases and J lost 13, with 10 bases in between. CDR1 and CDR2 (germline): MNHNY, SVGAGI (reference sequence).

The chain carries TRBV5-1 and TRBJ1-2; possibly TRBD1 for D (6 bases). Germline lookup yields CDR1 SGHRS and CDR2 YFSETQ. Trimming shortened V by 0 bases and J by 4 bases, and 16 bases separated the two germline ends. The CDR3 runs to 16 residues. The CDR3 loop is CASSLGPRQAVYGYTF. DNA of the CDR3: TGCGCCAGCAGCTTGGGTCCTAGACAGGCGGTCTATGGCTACACCTTC. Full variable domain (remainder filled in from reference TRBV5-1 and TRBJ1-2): KAGVTQTPRYLIKTRGQQVTLSCSPISGHRSVSWYQQTPGQGLQFLFEYFSETQRNKGNFPGRFSGRQFSNSRSEMNVSTLELGDSALYLCASSLGPRQAVYGYTFGSGTRLTVV.

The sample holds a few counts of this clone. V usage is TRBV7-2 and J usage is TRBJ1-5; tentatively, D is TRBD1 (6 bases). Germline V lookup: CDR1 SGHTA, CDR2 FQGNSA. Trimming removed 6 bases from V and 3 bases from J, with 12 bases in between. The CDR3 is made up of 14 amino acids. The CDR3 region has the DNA TGTGCCAGCAGGCTACAGGGAAACAATCAGCCCCAGCATTTT. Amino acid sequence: CASRLQGNNQPQHF.

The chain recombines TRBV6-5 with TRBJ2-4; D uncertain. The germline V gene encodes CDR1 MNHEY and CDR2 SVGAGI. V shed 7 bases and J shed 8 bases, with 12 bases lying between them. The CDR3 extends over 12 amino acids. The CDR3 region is CASTTGWDIQYF. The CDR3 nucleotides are TGTGCCAGCACCACCGGGTGGGACATTCAGTACTTC.